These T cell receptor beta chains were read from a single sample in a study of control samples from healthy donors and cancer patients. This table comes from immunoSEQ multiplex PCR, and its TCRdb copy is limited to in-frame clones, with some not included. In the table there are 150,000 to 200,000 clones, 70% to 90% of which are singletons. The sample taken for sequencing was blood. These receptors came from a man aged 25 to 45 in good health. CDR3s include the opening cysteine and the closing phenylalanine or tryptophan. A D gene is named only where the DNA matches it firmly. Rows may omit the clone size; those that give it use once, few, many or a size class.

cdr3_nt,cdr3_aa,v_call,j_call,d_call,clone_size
TGTGCCAGTAGTATTTTGGTCGATGAAAAACTGTTTTTT,CASSILVDEKLFF,TRBV19,TRBJ1-4,NA,once
TGTGCCAGCAGCCAATTTAGGTCGTCAGCTTTCTTT,CASSQFRSSAFF,TRBV3-1/TRBV3-2,TRBJ1-1,NA,NA
TGTGCCAGCAGTTCTGCAGGGGTTGGAGACTATGGCTACACCTTC,CASSSAGVGDYGYTF,TRBV27,TRBJ1-2,NA,NA
TGTGCCAGCAGTGAACAGGGGATGGATGGCTACACCTTC,CASSEQGMDGYTF,TRBV25-1,TRBJ1-2,NA,NA
TGCGCCAGCAGGCGCGGGAGGGTATCCTACGAGCAGTACTTC,CASRRGRVSYEQYF,TRBV10-2,TRBJ2-7,TRBD2,NA
TGTGCCACCAGCAGAGATCTACCGACCAGTTTGGATTCACCCCTCCACTTT,CATSRDLPTSLDSPLHF,TRBV15,TRBJ1-6,NA,few
TGTGCCAGCAGCTTAGCACACAGGGGCTACGAGCAGTACTTC,CASSLAHRGYEQYF,TRBV7-3,TRBJ2-7,TRBD1,NA
TGTGCCAGCAGCCACGGACAGCAAGTCGGTAGCCCCCAGCATTTT,CASSHGQQVGSPQHF,TRBV7-9,TRBJ1-5,NA,NA
TGTGCCAGCACTTCTAGCGGGAGGTTGGATGAGCAGTTCTTC,CASTSSGRLDEQFF,TRBV7-9,TRBJ2-1,TRBD2,NA
TGCGCCAGCAGCTGGGGGAGCGGGAACCTCTACGAGCAGTACTTC,CASSWGSGNLYEQYF,TRBV5-1,TRBJ2-7,TRBD2,NA
TGTGCCAGCAGTGACCCGACGGGTAGCAATCAGCCCCAGCATTTT,CASSDPTGSNQPQHF,TRBV2,TRBJ1-5,NA,NA
TGTGCCAGCAGCCAAGTTTTCGGGTGGAGCTATGGCTACACCTTC,CASSQVFGWSYGYTF,TRBV3-1/TRBV3-2,TRBJ1-2,NA,NA
TGCCATCCTCCCCTAGCAGGGGCGAAAATGGATACGCAGTATTTT,CHPPLAGAKMDTQYF,TRBV30,TRBJ2-3,NA,NA
TGTGCCAGCAGGTATCAAGAGACCCAGTACTTC,CASRYQETQYF,TRBV6-5,TRBJ2-5,NA,NA
TGTGCCAGCAGTTTAGGGAGCAATCAGCCCCAGCATTTT,CASSLGSNQPQHF,TRBV12-3/TRBV12-4,TRBJ1-5,NA,NA
TGTGCCAGCAGACTTCTAGGCGAGTCCCTCCACTTT,CASRLLGESLHF,TRBV12-3/TRBV12-4,TRBJ1-6,NA,NA
TGTGCCAGCAGCGCGTTCATTAGCGGTGAGGTGCAGTTCTTC,CASSAFISGEVQFF,TRBV7-6,TRBJ2-1,NA,NA
TGTGCCAGCAGTTTATTCCCTGCTGCAACTAATGAAAAACTGTTTTTT,CASSLFPAATNEKLFF,TRBV28,TRBJ1-4,NA,NA
TGCGCCAGCAGACTTCCGGGACAGCCAACTTATAGCAATCAGCCCCAGCATTTT,CASRLPGQPTYSNQPQHF,TRBV4-1,TRBJ1-5,TRBD1,NA
TGTGCCAGCAGCCAGCGGGGGGTCTCCTACAATGAGCAGTTCTTC,CASSQRGVSYNEQFF,TRBV4-2,TRBJ2-1,TRBD2,NA
TGTGCCAGCTCACGGCTCCCCGGGACTAGCGGTTCCTACCAGGATACGCAGTATTTT,CASSRLPGTSGSYQDTQYF,TRBV18,TRBJ2-3,TRBD2,once
TGTGCCAGCTCAAAATCCTTCGCGTTTACAGATACGCAGTATTTT,CASSKSFAFTDTQYF,TRBV7-3,TRBJ2-3,NA,NA
TGTGGGGCCCGCTCCTACAATGAGCAGTTCTTC,CGARSYNEQFF,TRBV28,TRBJ2-1,NA,NA
TGTGCCAGCAGCCCTCCAGGAGGAAATACGCAGTATTTT,CASSPPGGNTQYF,TRBV7-2,TRBJ2-3,NA,NA
TGTGCCAGCAGTTTTCCACTGGACAGGGGCGCAGAGACCCAGTACTTC,CASSFPLDRGAETQYF,TRBV28,TRBJ2-5,TRBD1,NA
TGTGCCAGCAGCGTCACAGGGGCCCCTAGCACAGATACGCAGTATTTT,CASSVTGAPSTDTQYF,TRBV9,TRBJ2-3,TRBD1,NA
TGTGCCAGCTCGCATCCCGGGGGGCGAAATTCACCCCTCCACTTT,CASSHPGGRNSPLHF,TRBV18,TRBJ1-6,NA,NA
TGTGCCAGTCGAAACAAGGGGTTCGGAGGCTACGAGCAGTACTTC,CASRNKGFGGYEQYF,TRBV27,TRBJ2-7,NA,medium-sized
TGTGCCTCCTCCTTGGCCTACGAGCAGTACTTC,CASSLAYEQYF,TRBV30,TRBJ2-7,NA,NA
TGCAGCGTTGCGAAAGGGCCGGATGAAAAACTGTTTTTT,CSVAKGPDEKLFF,TRBV29-1,TRBJ1-4,NA,NA
TGTGCCAGCAGCCCCTCCGACTTACGGGAGGATAATTCACCCCTCCACTTT,CASSPSDLREDNSPLHF,TRBV27,TRBJ1-6,NA,NA
TGTGCCACCAGTGATATCGACAGAGGTGGCTACACCTTC,CATSDIDRGGYTF,TRBV24-1,TRBJ1-2,NA,NA
TGTGCCAGCAGTTCCAGACAATCCCTAACCTACGAGCAGTACTTC,CASSSRQSLTYEQYF,TRBV27,TRBJ2-7,NA,NA
TGTGCCAGCAGTTTGGCGGTCCTGGGGGGCGAGCAGTACTTC,CASSLAVLGGEQYF,TRBV27,TRBJ2-7,NA,NA
TGTGCCAGCAGCCGCCGGGACAGTTGGAGCTCCTATAATTCACCCCTCCACTTT,CASSRRDSWSSYNSPLHF,TRBV3-1/TRBV3-2,TRBJ1-6,TRBD1,NA
TGCGCCAGCAGCTTGGACCAAACCGACAGGGGCTATCAGCCCCAGCATTTT,CASSLDQTDRGYQPQHF,TRBV5-1,TRBJ1-5,TRBD1,NA
TGTGCCAGCAGCCTATTGATACAGACTAACTTCTATAATTCACCCCTCCACTTT,CASSLLIQTNFYNSPLHF,TRBV9,TRBJ1-6,NA,NA
TGTGCCAGCAGCCACACCGGGGAGCTGTTTTTT,CASSHTGELFF,TRBV14,TRBJ2-2,NA,NA
TGTGCCACCACGGGACTAGCGGGCCCGAACACCGGGGAGCTGTTTTTT,CATTGLAGPNTGELFF,TRBV19,TRBJ2-2,TRBD2,NA
TGTGCCAGCACAAGAATCCGGGACCAGTGGCAAGAGACCCAGTACTTC,CASTRIRDQWQETQYF,TRBV28,TRBJ2-5,NA,NA
TGTGCCAGCAGTAGGGGACAGGGGATCACCGGGGAGCTGTTTTTT,CASSRGQGITGELFF,TRBV2,TRBJ2-2,TRBD1,NA
TGTGCCAGCAGTTTCGGCAACAATCAGCCCCAGCATTTT,CASSFGNNQPQHF,TRBV12-3/TRBV12-4,TRBJ1-5,NA,NA
TGTGCCGGCGGCTGGGGGGGGAAAGGCTACACCTTC,CAGGWGGKGYTF,TRBV19,TRBJ1-2,NA,NA
TGTGCCAGCAGCCCACTCCGGGACAGGGGGACTGAAGCTTTCTTT,CASSPLRDRGTEAFF,TRBV7-9,TRBJ1-1,TRBD1,NA
TGTGCCAGTTTTGACGGACACACTGAAGCTTTCTTT,CASFDGHTEAFF,TRBV19,TRBJ1-1,NA,few
TGTGCCAGTGGCCGGGACAGGAACTATGGCTACACCTTC,CASGRDRNYGYTF,TRBV19,TRBJ1-2,TRBD1,NA